This T cell receptor beta chain derives from a study of control samples from healthy donors and cancer patients. Sequencing was performed with immunoSEQ multiplex PCR; in TCRdb, only in-frame clones are kept and a portion is missing. Among 150,000 or so clones listed, 80% to 90% were seen once. This CDR3 comprises 12 residues. V was pared by 5 bases and J by 3 bases, with 8 bases between. The TCR sequence derives from a man aged 25 to 40 in good health. This chain uses TRBV12-3 or TRBV12-4 with TRBJ2-7; D is ambiguous. Input material: blood. CDR3 loop: CASSLLLYEQYF. In DNA, the CDR3 is TGTGCCAGCAGTCTCCTCCTCTACGAGCAGTACTTC.